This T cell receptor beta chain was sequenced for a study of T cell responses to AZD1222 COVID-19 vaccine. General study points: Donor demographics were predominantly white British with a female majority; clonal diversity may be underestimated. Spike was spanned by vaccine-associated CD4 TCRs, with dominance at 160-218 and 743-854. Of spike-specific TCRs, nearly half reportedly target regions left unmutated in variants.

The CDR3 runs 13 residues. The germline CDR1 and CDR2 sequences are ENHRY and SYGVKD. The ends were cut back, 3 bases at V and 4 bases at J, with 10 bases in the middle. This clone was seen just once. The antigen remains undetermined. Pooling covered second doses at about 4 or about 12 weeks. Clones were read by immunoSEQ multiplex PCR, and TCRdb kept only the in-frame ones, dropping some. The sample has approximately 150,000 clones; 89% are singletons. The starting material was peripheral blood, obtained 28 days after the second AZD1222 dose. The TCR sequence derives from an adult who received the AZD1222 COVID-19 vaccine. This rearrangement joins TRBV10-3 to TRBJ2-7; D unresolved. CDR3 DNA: TGTGCCATCAGTGAACTGGTCGGGTACGAGCAGTACTTC. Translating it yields CAISELVGYEQYF.